The clone carrying this T cell receptor (beta chain) has at least ten counts. The antigen is not known. This sample was included in a study of T cells in Graves' hyperthyroidism and ophthalmopathy. Study-level results: Most clonotypes expanded in thyroid above 0.001 were likewise present in blood.

TCR beta CDR3 regions were amplified from RNA. The TCR CDR3 was amplified in a first-round RT-PCR using the HTBI primer set. One entry per CDR3 protein results from TCRdb running MiXCR on the multiplex PCR reads. The repertoire holds approximately 370,000 distinct CDR3 sequences, approximately 18% seen once, with roughly 35% in the top ten. The patients, who ranged from 18 to 65 in age, presented with newly diagnosed hyperthyroidism lasting under 2 months. Blood from later-ophthalmopathy patients was taken at first hyperthyroidism diagnosis. PBMCs came from about 10 ml fresh peripheral blood. The sequencing input was blood. This clonotype originated in a young woman with Graves' hyperthyroidism that later progressed to Graves' ophthalmopathy.

The CDR3 reads CASSPDRATNEKLFF. The CDR3, as DNA: TGTGCCAGCAGTCCCGACAGGGCAACTAATGAAAAACTGTTTTTT. J is TRBJ1-4 and V is TRBV28; 7 bases fit TRBD1. The V gene's germline CDR1 is MDHEN and CDR2 SYDVKM. V lost 5 bases and J lost 0; bases outside the gene matches: 3. The CDR3 loop spans 15 amino acids. Using reference TRBV28 and TRBJ1-4 for the parts outside the CDR3, the full variable domain is DVKVTQSSRYLVKRTGEKVFLECVQDMDHENMFWYRQDPGLGLRLIYFSYDVKMKEKGDIPEGYSVSREKKERFSLILESASTNQTSMYLCASSPDRATNEKLFFGSGTQLSVL.